These 18 T cell receptor beta chains share one sample of origin, sequenced in a study of long-term antiretroviral therapy in people with HIV. This was the immunoSEQ v3.0 assay at survey level. Sequenced by immunoSEQ multiplex PCR; TCRdb stores in-frame clones only, minus some. The sample lists about 26,000 clones, 86% seen once, with 4% to 5.5% in the top ten. Sequenced material: unsorted PBMCs, taken 2.7 years after starting antiretroviral therapy. Receptors were obtained from a man aged 35-49 years with HIV.

The rearrangement links TRBV18 to TRBJ1-5; D ambiguous. Trimming pared 1 base from V and 4 bases from J, leaving 11 bases between. CDR1 is KGHSH and CDR2 is LQKENI in the germline V gene. The CDR3 contains 15 residues. As DNA, the CDR3 is TGTGCCAGCTCACCACGGGTAGGGCCTAATCAGCCCCAGCATTTT. Amino acids: CASSPRVGPNQPQHF.

A single count supports this clone. The chain couples TRBV27 to TRBJ2-4; 7 bases are a match to TRBD2. The CDR3 sequence is 15 residues long. From germline, CDR1 is MNHEY and CDR2 SMNVEV (reference sequence). The V and J ends lost 4 bases and 3 bases, in that order; junction bases with no gene match: 6. For the CDR3, the DNA is TGTGCCAGCAGTTCTGGGGGGGACTTCAAAAACATTCAGTACTTC. The encoded protein is CASSSGGDFKNIQYF.

This chain joins TRBV12-5 and TRBJ2-5, with 7 bases matching TRBD2. Trimming at V came to 1 base and at J to 6 bases, leaving 8 bases not matched to a gene. Germline CDR1 is LGHNT and CDR2 is FRNRAP. The CDR3 is made up of 15 amino acids. CDR3 residues: CASGLERGGKQTQYF. The CDR3 DNA follows: TGTGCTAGTGGTTTGGAGAGGGGAGGGAAGCAGACCCAGTACTTC.

The rearrangement joins TRBV29-1 to TRBJ2-1; D gene unclear. The CDR3 loop spans 10 amino acids. V was clipped by 7 bases and J by 7 bases, with 8 bases between them. Germline CDR1 is SQVTM and CDR2 is ANQGSEA. CDR3 bases: TGCAGCGGTGCGGCGAATGAGCAGTTCTTC. It yields the protein CSGAANEQFF.

The chain is built from TRBV9 and TRBJ1-2; D is uncertain. Germline assignment: CDR1 SGDLS and CDR2 YYNGEE. The CDR3 has 15 amino acids. V was trimmed by 0 bases and J by 7 bases, leaving 16 bases between them. In nucleotides, the CDR3 is TGTGCCAGCAGCGTAGAGCCAGGACCGACTTTTGGCTACACCTTC. Translating it yields CASSVEPGPTFGYTF.

This rearrangement joins TRBV7-6 to TRBJ2-7, with 9 bases lining up with TRBD1. J was trimmed by 0 bases and V by 5 bases; bases with no gene match: 5. Looked up from germline, CDR1 is SGHVS and CDR2 is FNYEAQ. The CDR3 consists of 15 residues. In DNA form, the CDR3 reads TGTGCCAGCAGCGCTGGACAGGGGATCTCCTACGAGCAGTACTTC. Protein sequence: CASSAGQGISYEQYF.

This clone was seen a handful of times. The chain is built from TRBV2 and TRBJ1-2; D ambiguous. The CDR3 sequence is 13 residues long. Germline loops: CDR1 SNHLY, CDR2 FYNNEI. V was trimmed by 4 bases and J by 0 bases, leaving 6 bases between them. The CDR3 is CASSVSANYGYTF. The CDR3 region has the DNA TGTGCCAGCAGTGTCTCCGCTAACTATGGCTACACCTTC.

The chain joins TRBV6-9 to TRBJ2-7; D is possibly TRBD2 (6 bases). Per the germline V gene, CDR1 is MNHGY and CDR2 is SVAAGI. The V end was cut by 6 bases, the J end by 5 bases, with 8 bases between. The CDR3 is 11 amino acids. In DNA form, the CDR3 reads TGTGCCAGCAGATGGGGGGACGAGCAGTACTTC. It codes for CASRWGDEQYF.

This clone turned up a few times. This chain links TRBV7-9 with TRBJ2-3; D might be TRBD2 (6 bases). The V and J ends lost 5 bases and 2 bases respectively, with 20 bases between them. The CDR3 runs to 17 residues. Germline lookup yields CDR1 SEHNR and CDR2 FQNEAQ (reference sequence). This chain's CDR3 is CASSPGGSKYDTDTQYF. CDR3 sequence (DNA): TGTGCCAGCAGCCCCGGGGGATCTAAATATGACACAGATACGCAGTATTTT. Using reference TRBV7-9 and TRBJ2-3 for the parts outside the CDR3, the full variable domain is DTGVSQNPRHKITKRGQNVTFRCDPISEHNRLYWYRQTLGQGPEFLTYFQNEAQLEKSRLLSDRFSAERPKGSFSTLEIQRTEQGDSAMYLCASSPGGSKYDTDTQYFGPGTRLTVL.

The J gene is TRBJ1-2, the V gene TRBV19; D gene unclear. The germline V gene encodes CDR1 LNHDA and CDR2 SQIVND (reference sequence). This CDR3 comprises 14 residues. Trimming took 5 bases from V and 3 from J, leaving 13 bases between them. The CDR3 sequence: CASSPMGGDYGYTF. The CDR3 bases are TGTGCCAGTAGTCCGATGGGCGGCGACTATGGCTACACCTTC.

The rearrangement joins TRBV9 to TRBJ2-1; 7 bases align to TRBD2. V was pared by 3 bases and J by 12 bases, with 12 bases of the junction left unmatched. This CDR3 is 14 amino acids long. CDR1 is SGDLS and CDR2 is YYNGEE in the germline V gene. Written as DNA, the CDR3 is TGTGCCAGCAGCGAGACGGGAGGAACAATGAGGCAGTTCTTC. Translated, it gives CASSETGGTMRQFF.

Comments on this clone: One end of the junction fails to match germline, which may point to a read error. The chain is built from TRBV5-6 and TRBJ1-2; tentative D call: TRBD1 (5 bases). Germline V CDR1 and CDR2: SGHDT, YYEEEE. CDR3 length equals 14 residues. The CDR3 spells CASRLGGTEYGYTF. The DNA of the CDR3 is TGTGCCAGCAGGTTGGGTGGGACGGAGTATGGCTACACCTTC.

In its sample, this clone was seen once. The chain has TRBV7-2 and TRBJ1-2; TRBD1 aligns across 11 bases. The CDR3 length is 15 residues. The germline V gene encodes CDR1 SGHTA and CDR2 FQGNSA. Germline trimming cut 0 bases from V and 4 bases from J; bases unmatched to any gene: 1. CDR3 sequence: CASSLAGQGAYGYTF. The CDR3 nucleotides read TGTGCCAGCAGCTTAGCTGGACAGGGGGCCTATGGCTACACCTTC.

The V and J genes are TRBV5-1 and TRBJ2-5; 13 bases align to TRBD2. The V segment lost 5 bases and the J segment 4 bases; nucleotides outside the gene matches: 5. Germline V lookup: CDR1 SGHRS, CDR2 YFSETQ. The CDR3 length is 15 residues. The CDR3 region has the DNA TGCGCCAGCAGATCTGGACTAGCGGGAGCAGAGACCCAGTACTTC. Translated, it gives CASRSGLAGAETQYF.

In this sample, this clone turned up a few times. The chain uses TRBV7-2 and TRBJ1-2; 7 nucleotides agree with TRBD1. The CDR3 runs 12 residues. With V trimmed by 5 bases and J by 6 bases, 3 bases remained unmatched. CDR1 and CDR2 (germline): SGHTA, FQGNSA. CDR3 in amino acids: CASSGDRDGYTF. In DNA form, the CDR3 reads TGTGCCAGCAGCGGGGACAGAGATGGCTACACCTTC.

The chain combines TRBV18 with TRBJ2-7; TRBD1 aligns across 7 bases. Trimming took 3 bases from V and 5 from J; bases not matched to a gene: 7. The CDR3 is made up of 14 amino acids. Germline V gene lookup returns CDR1 KGHSH and CDR2 LQKENI. The CDR3: CASSPRTGSHEQYF. CDR3 nucleotide sequence: TGTGCCAGCTCACCCAGGACAGGATCCCACGAGCAGTACTTC.

This chain links TRBV2 with TRBJ2-7, with D perhaps matching TRBD1 or TRBD2 (5 bases each). V shed 6 bases and J shed 6 bases, with 12 bases lying between them. The germline CDR1 and CDR2 sequences are SNHLY and FYNNEI. This CDR3 is built from 12 residues. The CDR3: CASRGVVGEQYF. The CDR3 nucleotides read TGTGCCAGCAGGGGGGTAGTCGGCGAGCAGTACTTC.

V and J are TRBV29-1 and TRBJ1-6; 9 positions agree with TRBD1. This CDR3 comprises 13 residues. Germline V gene lookup returns CDR1 SQVTM and CDR2 ANQGSEA. Germline trimming cut 7 bases from V and 7 bases from J; bases unmatched to any gene: 5. The CDR3 DNA follows: TGCAGCGCATCACAGGGGGCGAATTCACCCCTCCACTTT. It is translated as CSASQGANSPLHF.